This passage covers 26 T cell receptor beta chains from one sample sequenced in a study of graft-versus-host responses after intestinal transplantation. Produced via immunoSEQ multiplex PCR; TCRdb's table is partial and in-frame only. The sample yields approximately 9,300 clones, 25% to 30% seen once. The source was alloreactive CD4+ T cells from a mixed lymphocyte reaction culture, collected before intestinal transplant. Subset of the sample: CFSE-low proliferating T cells sorted from roughly 6-day pre-transplant mixed lymphocyte reaction (GvH or HvG direction). The receptors stem from a human patient who received an intestinal transplant.

This clone turned up a few times. This chain links TRBV4-2 with TRBJ1-1; D is ambiguous. The germline gives CDR1 LGHNA, CDR2 YNFKEQ. This CDR3 spans 13 amino acids. Trimming removed 5 bases from V and 1 base from J, with 8 bases in between. CDR3 sequence: CASSGRPNTEAFF. CDR3 coding DNA: TGTGCCAGCAGCGGTCGCCCGAACACTGAAGCTTTCTTT.

The genes are TRBV5-1 and TRBJ1-2; D unclear. Germline CDR1 SGHRS, CDR2 YFSETQ. There are 14 residues in the CDR3. The V end lost 0 bases, the J end lost 8 bases, and 14 bases lay between the germline ends. CDR3 sequence: CASSLGNPGLGYTF. CDR3 coding DNA: TGCGCCAGCAGCTTGGGGAACCCTGGACTGGGCTACACCTTC.

The chain uses TRBV27 and TRBJ2-1; TRBD1 aligns across 11 bases. The germline CDR1 and CDR2 sequences are MNHEY and SMNVEV (reference sequence). The V gene end was trimmed by 7 bases and the J gene end by 6 bases; junction bases not matched to a gene: 5. This CDR3 contains 14 residues. The CDR3 protein is CASTRTGGRNEQFF. In nucleotides, the CDR3 is TGTGCCAGCACCCGGACAGGGGGCCGCAATGAGCAGTTCTTC.

The J gene is TRBJ2-7, the V gene TRBV11-3; D could derive from TRBD1 or TRBD2 (6 bases each). The germline V gene has CDR1 SGHNT and CDR2 YENEEA. Trimming left V 2 bases short and J 2 bases short, with 13 bases between. The CDR3 has 15 amino acids. CDR3 DNA: TGTGCCAGCAGCTTACCGATGAGGGGGGCCTACGAGCAGTACTTC. It encodes CASSLPMRGAYEQYF. Full variable domain (missing parts from reference TRBV11-3 and TRBJ2-7): EAGVVQSPRYKIIEKKQPVAFWCNPISGHNTLYWYLQNLGQGPELLIRYENEEAVDDSQLPKDRFSAERLKGVDSTLKIQPAELGDSAVYLCASSLPMRGAYEQYFGPGTRLTVT.

This clone was seen more than once but under ten times. The rearrangement uses TRBV5-4 and TRBJ1-1; TRBD1 agrees at 7 bases. Unmatched junction bases numbered 3, after V lost 4 bases and J lost 0 bases. There are 14 residues in the CDR3. Germline CDR1 SGHNT, CDR2 YYREEE (reference sequence). CDR3 DNA: TGTGCCAGCAGCCTGACAGGGCTGAACACTGAAGCTTTCTTT. Its protein product is CASSLTGLNTEAFF.

The V and J genes are TRBV5-4 and TRBJ1-2, with TRBD1 identical over 8 bases. The J segment lost 8 bases and the V segment lost 4 bases, leaving 4 bases of the junction unmatched. This CDR3 spans 12 amino acids. Germline V gene lookup returns CDR1 SGHNT and CDR2 YYREEE (reference sequence). CDR3 residues: CASSLDREGYTF. CDR3 in DNA: TGTGCCAGCAGCCTGGACAGGGAGGGCTACACCTTC.

This chain joins TRBV11-2 and TRBJ1-2; possibly TRBD1 for D (6 bases). Germline CDR1 and CDR2: SGHAT and FQNNGV. Trimming removed 3 bases at V and 6 bases at J, with 8 bases between. The length of the CDR3 is 12 residues. CDR3 sequence: CASSLGGNGYTF. In nucleotides, the CDR3 is TGTGCCAGCAGCTTGGGGGGCAATGGCTACACCTTC.

V gene TRBV10-3 combines with J gene TRBJ1-5; 8 bases fit TRBD1. J gave up 4 bases and V 5 bases, and 7 bases lay outside the gene matches. This CDR3 comprises 15 residues. From germline, CDR1 is ENHRY and CDR2 SYGVKD. This chain's CDR3 is CAISTGQGGNQPQHF. The CDR3 bases are TGTGCCATCAGTACCGGACAGGGAGGAAATCAGCCCCAGCATTTT.

This clone ranks as medium-sized (0.01 to 0.1%). V usage is TRBV6-6 and J usage is TRBJ2-7, with 8 bases that match TRBD2. In germline, CDR1 is MNHNY, CDR2 SVGAGI (reference sequence). This CDR3 contains 15 residues. V dropped 8 bases and J dropped 0; count of bases not matched to a gene: 9. CDR3 sequence reads: CASGRVAGNSYEQYF. The CDR3 bases are TGTGCCAGCGGCCGAGTAGCGGGGAACTCCTACGAGCAGTACTTC.

By share, this clone counts as medium-sized (0.01 to 0.1%). The chain has TRBV5-5 and TRBJ2-7; D is possibly TRBD1 (6 bases). Trimming took 0 bases from V and 0 from J, leaving 7 bases between them. This CDR3 region has 14 residues. Germline CDR1 SGHKS, CDR2 YYEKEE (reference sequence). The CDR3 loop reads CASSLDRDSYEQYF. The CDR3 DNA follows: TGTGCCAGCAGCTTGGACAGGGACTCCTACGAGCAGTACTTC.

The chain employs TRBV5-6 and TRBJ1-4, with D tentatively TRBD1 (5 bases). The CDR3 runs to 14 residues. Germline values: CDR1 SGHDT, CDR2 YYEEEE. V lost 1 base to trimming and J lost 7 bases, with 11 bases between them. As DNA, the CDR3 is TGTGCCAGCAGCTTGTGGGGCTCGGGTGAAAAACTGTTTTTT. As protein: CASSLWGSGEKLFF. Using reference TRBV5-6 and TRBJ1-4 for the parts outside the CDR3, the full variable domain is DAGVTQSPTHLIKTRGQQVTLRCSPKSGHDTVSWYQQALGQGPQFIFQYYEEEERQRGNFPDRFSGHQFPNYSSELNVNALLLGDSALYLCASSLWGSGEKLFFGSGTQLSVL.

This clone was found a few times. CDR3: CASSEAGDLLSYEQYF. CDR3 sequence (DNA): TGTGCCAGCAGTGAAGCAGGGGACTTGTTGTCCTACGAGCAGTACTTC. This chain uses TRBV2 with TRBJ2-7, with D perhaps TRBD2 (6 bases). CDR1 and CDR2 from the germline V gene are SNHLY and FYNNEI. The V end lost 0 bases, the J end lost 1 base, and 13 bases lay between the germline ends. The CDR3 length is 16 residues.

In its sample, this clone is medium-sized. The chain carries TRBV6-5 and TRBJ2-7, with D perhaps TRBD2 (5 bases). Per germline, CDR1 MNHEY and CDR2 SVGAGI. Between the trimmed V and J ends, which lost 5 bases and 9 bases, there was a span of 11 bases. This CDR3 contains 11 residues. The CDR3 bases are TGTGCCAGCAGTCCCGGAGGCGCGCAGTACTTC. Translating gives CASSPGGAQYF.

This clone was seen a handful of times. V usage is TRBV27 and J usage is TRBJ2-7; D is ambiguous. Per the germline V gene, CDR1 is MNHEY and CDR2 is SMNVEV (reference sequence). The CDR3 is 15 residues long. The germline V and J ends were trimmed by 0 bases and 5 bases, with 14 bases remaining between them. The chain's CDR3 is CASSLSPIWADEQYF. CDR3 nucleotide sequence: TGTGCCAGCAGTTTATCCCCCATTTGGGCGGACGAGCAGTACTTC.

CDR3 nucleotide sequence: TGTGCCAGCAGTTTATTTGGGGTTGAGACCCAGTACTTC. Protein product: CASSLFGVETQYF. The chain couples TRBV27 to TRBJ2-5; D is undetermined. The CDR3 extends over 13 amino acids. V gave up 1 base and J gave up 5 bases, with 8 bases separating them. Germline CDR1 is MNHEY and CDR2 is SMNVEV (reference sequence).

By sample share, this clone is medium-sized. The V gene is TRBV6-5, the J gene TRBJ2-1; 9 bases match TRBD2. The CDR3 spans 15 residues. The germline CDR1 and CDR2 sequences are MNHEY and SVGAGI. Trimming cost V 6 bases and J 1 base; bases outside gene matches: 4. In DNA form, the CDR3 reads TGTGCCAGCAGCCCTAGCGGGGTATCCTACAATGAGCAGTTCTTC. Translated, it gives CASSPSGVSYNEQFF.

This clone was observed a few times. V usage is TRBV5-4 and J usage is TRBJ2-7; D ambiguous. The V gene's germline CDR1 is SGHNT and CDR2 YYREEE (reference sequence). V lost 4 bases and J 2 bases, leaving 13 bases between the germline ends. This CDR3 is 14 amino acids long. CDR3 DNA sequence: TGTGCCAGCAGCACCTCGGACGGTACCTACGAGCAGTACTTC. It is translated as CASSTSDGTYEQYF.

The V and J genes are TRBV27 and TRBJ1-2, with D uncertain. The length of the CDR3 is 13 residues. Trimming cost V 3 bases and J 2 bases, with 7 bases left between them. The germline V gene has CDR1 MNHEY and CDR2 SMNVEV (reference sequence). The CDR3 region is CASSLANNYGYTF. The CDR3 DNA reads as TGTGCCAGCAGTTTGGCCAACAACTATGGCTACACCTTC.

The chain links TRBV7-9 to TRBJ2-5; tentatively, D is TRBD2 (6 bases). Trimming left V 2 bases short and J 0 bases short, with 7 bases between. Germline-derived CDR1 and CDR2 are SEHNR and FQNEAQ (reference sequence). This CDR3 is 14 amino acids long. The CDR3 nucleotides read TGTGCCAGCAGCTTAAGGGACTACCAAGAGACCCAGTACTTC. Its translation: CASSLRDYQETQYF.

This clone is medium-sized (0.01 to 0.1%). This chain connects TRBV4-1 to TRBJ2-4; D gene uncertain. CDR1 is MGHRA and CDR2 is YSYEKL in the germline V gene. Trimming stripped 1 base from V and 5 bases from J, with 12 bases between. This CDR3 is built from 15 residues. CDR3 in amino acids: CASSQVAGWENIQYF. The CDR3 DNA reads as TGCGCCAGCAGCCAAGTAGCCGGGTGGGAAAACATTCAGTACTTC.

In this sample, this clone is medium-sized. The chain joins TRBV19 to TRBJ2-7, with D perhaps TRBD2 (5 bases). Germline lookup yields CDR1 LNHDA and CDR2 SQIVND (reference sequence). The CDR3 has 13 residues. V was pared by 5 bases and J by 2 bases, with 10 bases between. In DNA form, the CDR3 reads TGTGCCAGTAGTGCGGGTCCGACCTACGAGCAGTACTTC. Protein sequence: CASSAGPTYEQYF.

The chain links TRBV28 to TRBJ2-7, with TRBD2 as a possible D gene (5 bases). The CDR3 runs to 16 residues. The germline V gene has CDR1 MDHEN and CDR2 SYDVKM. V lost 5 bases, J lost 7 bases, and 24 bases lay in between. The CDR3 DNA follows: TGTGCCAGCAGTCCCTTGTCGGAGGCCCCGTTGGAAGAGCAGTACTTC. Its protein is CASSPLSEAPLEEQYF.

By proportion, this clone is medium-sized (0.01 to 0.1%). This sequence joins TRBV6-5 and TRBJ1-3; D is unresolved. The V gene lost 3 bases and the J gene lost 4 bases, with 7 bases spanning the gap. Germline V gene data show CDR1 as MNHEY and CDR2 as SVGAGI. This CDR3 spans 13 amino acids. The CDR3 DNA sequence: TGTGCCAGCAGTTATGGGTTAGGAAACACCATATATTTT. Translating it yields CASSYGLGNTIYF.

V is TRBV4-1 and J is TRBJ2-7; D is uncertain. CDR1 is MGHRA, CDR2 YSYEKL, per germline. Trimming stripped 3 bases from V and 3 bases from J, with 9 bases between. The CDR3 has 13 residues. The DNA for the CDR3 is TGCGCCAGCAGCCAGGGTGAATTCTACGAGCAGTACTTC. Translated: CASSQGEFYEQYF.

CDR3 residues: CASSQEGTDNYGYTF. The CDR3 nucleotides read TGTGCCAGCAGCCAAGAAGGTACAGATAACTATGGCTACACCTTC. The chain carries TRBV27 and TRBJ1-2, with D unclear. CDR1 is MNHEY and CDR2 is SMNVEV in the germline V gene (reference sequence). This CDR3 spans 15 amino acids. V was pared by 6 bases and J by 1 base, with 15 bases between.

The chain uses TRBV19 and TRBJ2-7, with D possibly matching TRBD2 (6 bases). Trimming stripped 5 bases from V and 7 bases from J, with 18 bases between. Germline assignment: CDR1 LNHDA and CDR2 SQIVND (reference sequence). The CDR3 consists of 14 residues. The CDR3 reads CASSDRLSAGEQYF. The DNA of the CDR3 is TGTGCCAGTAGTGACCGACTATCCGCGGGGGAGCAGTACTTC.